The entry that follows covers one T cell receptor (beta chain) sequence. The data derive from a study of blood T cell repertoires in COVID-19. Assay used: immunoSEQ multiplex PCR; TCRdb lists only in-frame clones, some missing. The sample has 110,000 or so clones; about nine tenths are singletons. Per the germline V gene, CDR1 is SGHRS and CDR2 is YFSETQ. CDR3 size: 16 residues. V was trimmed by 0 bases and J by 1 base, leaving 10 bases between them. This sequence originates from an older man who had recovered from COVID-19. V gene TRBV5-1 combines with J gene TRBJ2-2; D is possibly TRBD1 (5 bases). Sequencing used peripheral blood. This CDR3 is CASSLAGQGNTGELFF. CDR3 in DNA: TGCGCCAGCAGCTTGGCTGGGCAGGGGAACACCGGGGAGCTGTTTTTT.